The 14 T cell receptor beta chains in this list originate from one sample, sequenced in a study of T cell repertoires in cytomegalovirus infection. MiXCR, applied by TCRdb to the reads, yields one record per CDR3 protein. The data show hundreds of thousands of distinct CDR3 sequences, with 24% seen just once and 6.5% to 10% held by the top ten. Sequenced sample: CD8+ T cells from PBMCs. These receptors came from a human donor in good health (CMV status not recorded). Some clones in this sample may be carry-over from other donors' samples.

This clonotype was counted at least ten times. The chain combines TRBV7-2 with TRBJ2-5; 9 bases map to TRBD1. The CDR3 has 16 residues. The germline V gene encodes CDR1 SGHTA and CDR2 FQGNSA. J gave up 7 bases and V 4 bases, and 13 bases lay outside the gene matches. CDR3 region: CASSSDTGGLRGTQYF. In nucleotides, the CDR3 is TGTGCCAGCAGCTCCGATACAGGGGGCTTGAGGGGGACCCAGTACTTC.

The DNA of the CDR3 is TGTGCCATCAGCGCCGGGACAAAGATGGTCAACGAGCAGTACGTC. This codes for CAISAGTKMVNEQYV. This rearrangement joins TRBV10-3 to TRBJ2-7; possibly TRBD1 for D (6 bases). This CDR3 is built from 15 residues. Germline CDR1 ENHRY, CDR2 SYGVKD. The germline V and J ends were trimmed by 6 bases and 5 bases, with 20 bases remaining between them.

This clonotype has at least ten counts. The CDR3 is CASSPETGRETQYF. In DNA, the CDR3 is TGTGCCAGCAGCCCAGAGACAGGGCGGGAGACCCAGTACTTC. The gene calls are TRBV7-9 and TRBJ2-5, with 7 positions matching TRBD1. The CDR3 extends over 14 amino acids. Germline V gene data show CDR1 as SEHNR and CDR2 as FQNEAQ (reference sequence). The V segment lost 5 bases and the J segment 5 bases; nucleotides outside the gene matches: 8.

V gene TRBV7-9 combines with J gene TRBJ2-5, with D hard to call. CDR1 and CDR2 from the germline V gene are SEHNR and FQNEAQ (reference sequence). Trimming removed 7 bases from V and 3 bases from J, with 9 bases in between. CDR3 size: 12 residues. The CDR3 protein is CASKPYEETQYF. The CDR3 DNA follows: TGTGCCAGCAAACCCTACGAAGAGACCCAGTACTTC. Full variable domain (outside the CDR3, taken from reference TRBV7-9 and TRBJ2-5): DTGVSQNPRHKITKRGQNVTFRCDPISEHNRLYWYRQTLGQGPEFLTYFQNEAQLEKSRLLSDRFSAERPKGSFSTLEIQRTEQGDSAMYLCASKPYEETQYFGPGTRLLVL.

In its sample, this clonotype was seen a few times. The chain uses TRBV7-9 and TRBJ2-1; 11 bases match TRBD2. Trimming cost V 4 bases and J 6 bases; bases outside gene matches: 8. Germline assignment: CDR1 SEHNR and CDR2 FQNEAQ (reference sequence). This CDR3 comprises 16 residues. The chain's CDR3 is CASSSLLAGGGNEQFF. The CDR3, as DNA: TGTGCCAGCAGCTCCCTTCTAGCGGGAGGTGGCAATGAGCAGTTCTTC.

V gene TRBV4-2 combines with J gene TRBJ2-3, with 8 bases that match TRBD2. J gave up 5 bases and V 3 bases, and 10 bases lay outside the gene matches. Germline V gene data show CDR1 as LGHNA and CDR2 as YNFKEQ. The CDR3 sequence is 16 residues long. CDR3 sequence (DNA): TGTGCCAGCAGCCAGCTCGGCGGGGGGATTAGAGATACGCAGTATTTT. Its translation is CASSQLGGGIRDTQYF.

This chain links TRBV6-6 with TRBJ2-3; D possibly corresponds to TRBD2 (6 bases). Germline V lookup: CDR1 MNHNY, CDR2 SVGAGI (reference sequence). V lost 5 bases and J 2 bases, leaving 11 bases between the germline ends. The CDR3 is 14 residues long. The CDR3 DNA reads TGTGCCAGCAGTGCTAGCGTAGTCACAGATACGCAGTATTTT. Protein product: CASSASVVTDTQYF.

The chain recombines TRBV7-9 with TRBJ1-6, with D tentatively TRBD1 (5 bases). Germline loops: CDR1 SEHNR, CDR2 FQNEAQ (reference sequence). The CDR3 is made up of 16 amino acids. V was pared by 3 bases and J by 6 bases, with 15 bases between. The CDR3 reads CASSLSGRGINSPLHF. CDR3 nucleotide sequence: TGTGCCAGCAGCTTGTCGGGGAGGGGCATTAATTCACCCCTCCACTTT.

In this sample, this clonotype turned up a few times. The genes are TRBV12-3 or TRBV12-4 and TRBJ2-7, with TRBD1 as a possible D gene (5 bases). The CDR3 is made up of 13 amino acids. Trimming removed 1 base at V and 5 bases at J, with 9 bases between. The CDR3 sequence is CASSLEGFDEQYF. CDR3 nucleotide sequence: TGTGCCAGCAGTTTAGAGGGGTTCGACGAGCAGTACTTC.

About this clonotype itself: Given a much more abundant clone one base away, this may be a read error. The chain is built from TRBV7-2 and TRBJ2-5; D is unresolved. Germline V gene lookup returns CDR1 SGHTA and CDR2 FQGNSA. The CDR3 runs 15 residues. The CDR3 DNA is TGTGTCAGCAGCTTAACCCCTCTTAAGGGAGAGACCCAGTACTTC. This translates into CVSSLTPLKGETQYF.

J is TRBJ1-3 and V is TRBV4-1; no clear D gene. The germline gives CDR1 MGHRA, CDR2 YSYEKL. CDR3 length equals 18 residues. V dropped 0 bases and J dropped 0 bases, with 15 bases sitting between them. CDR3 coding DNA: TGCGCCAGCAGCCAAGAGGTCGGGGAGGGATTCTCTGGAAACACCATATATTTT. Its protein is CASSQEVGEGFSGNTIYF.

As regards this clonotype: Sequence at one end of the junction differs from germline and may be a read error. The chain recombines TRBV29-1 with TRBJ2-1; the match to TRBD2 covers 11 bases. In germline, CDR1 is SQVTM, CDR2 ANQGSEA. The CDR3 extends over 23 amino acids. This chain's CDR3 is CSVEVLDREGLAGGMSSCNEQFF. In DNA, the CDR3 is TGCAGCGTTGAAGTCTTGGACAGGGAAGGGCTAGCGGGGGGAATGAGCTCCTGCAATGAGCAGTTCTTC.

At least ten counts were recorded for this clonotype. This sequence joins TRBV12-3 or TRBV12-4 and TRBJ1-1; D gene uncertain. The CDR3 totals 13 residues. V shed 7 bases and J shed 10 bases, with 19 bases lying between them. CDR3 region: CASISGITSSAFF. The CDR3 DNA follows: TGTGCCAGCATATCGGGGATCACCTCCTCAGCTTTCTTT.

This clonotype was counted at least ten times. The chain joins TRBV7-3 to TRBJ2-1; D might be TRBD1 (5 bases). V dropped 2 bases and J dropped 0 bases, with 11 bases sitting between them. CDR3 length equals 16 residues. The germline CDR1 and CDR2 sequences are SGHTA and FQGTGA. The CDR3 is CASSLVGASSYNEQFF. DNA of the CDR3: TGTGCCAGCAGCTTAGTAGGGGCCAGCTCCTACAATGAGCAGTTCTTC.